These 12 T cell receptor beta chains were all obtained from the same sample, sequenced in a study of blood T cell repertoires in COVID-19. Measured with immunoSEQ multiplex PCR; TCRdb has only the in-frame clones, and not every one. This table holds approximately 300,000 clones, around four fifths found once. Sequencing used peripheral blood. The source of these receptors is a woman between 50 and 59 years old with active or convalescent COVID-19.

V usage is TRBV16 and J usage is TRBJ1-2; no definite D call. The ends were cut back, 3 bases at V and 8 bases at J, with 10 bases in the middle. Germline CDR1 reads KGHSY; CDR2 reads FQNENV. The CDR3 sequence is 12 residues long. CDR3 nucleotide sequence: TGTGCCAGCAGCCAGTCCTTACGGGGCTACACCTTC. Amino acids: CASSQSLRGYTF.

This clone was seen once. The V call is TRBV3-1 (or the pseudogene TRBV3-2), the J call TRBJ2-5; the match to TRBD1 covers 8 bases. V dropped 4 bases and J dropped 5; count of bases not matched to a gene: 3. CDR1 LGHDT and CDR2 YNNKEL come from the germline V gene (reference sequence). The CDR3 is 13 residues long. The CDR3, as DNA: TGTGCCAGCAGCCGCAGGGGGCAGGAGACCCAGTACTTC. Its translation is CASSRRGQETQYF.

The CDR3 spells CASSEAGRDYGYTF. DNA for the CDR3: TGTGCCAGCAGTGAAGCAGGGAGGGACTATGGCTACACCTTC. The V call is TRBV2, the J call TRBJ1-2; the D is unclear. V was clipped by 0 bases and J by 3 bases, with 8 bases between them. The CDR3 is 14 residues long. Per the germline V gene, CDR1 is SNHLY and CDR2 is FYNNEI.

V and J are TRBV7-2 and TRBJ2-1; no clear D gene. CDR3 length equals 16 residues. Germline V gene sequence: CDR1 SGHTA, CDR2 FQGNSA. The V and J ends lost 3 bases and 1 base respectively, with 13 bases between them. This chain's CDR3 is CASSFLASGSYNEQFF. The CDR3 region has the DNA TGTGCCAGCAGCTTCCTCGCTAGTGGTTCCTACAATGAGCAGTTCTTC.

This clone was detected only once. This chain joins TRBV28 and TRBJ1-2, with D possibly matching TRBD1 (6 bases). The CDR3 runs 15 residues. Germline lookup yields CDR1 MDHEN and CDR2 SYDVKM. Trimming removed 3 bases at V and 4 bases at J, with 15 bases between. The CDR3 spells CASSFGQLEPYGYTF. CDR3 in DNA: TGTGCCAGCAGTTTCGGACAGCTTGAGCCCTATGGCTACACCTTC.

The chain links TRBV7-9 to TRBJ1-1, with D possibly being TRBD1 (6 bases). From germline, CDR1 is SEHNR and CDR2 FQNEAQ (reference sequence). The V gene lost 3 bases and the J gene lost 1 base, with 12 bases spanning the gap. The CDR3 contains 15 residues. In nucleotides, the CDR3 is TGTGCCAGCAGCTTTGGGGGACACCGGAACACTGAAGCTTTCTTT. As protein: CASSFGGHRNTEAFF.

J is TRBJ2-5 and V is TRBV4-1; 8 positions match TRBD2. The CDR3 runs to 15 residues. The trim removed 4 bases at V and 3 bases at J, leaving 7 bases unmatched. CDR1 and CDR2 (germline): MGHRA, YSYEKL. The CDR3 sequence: CASSRKGLGEETQYF. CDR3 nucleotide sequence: TGCGCCAGCAGCCGTAAGGGACTAGGGGAAGAGACCCAGTACTTC.

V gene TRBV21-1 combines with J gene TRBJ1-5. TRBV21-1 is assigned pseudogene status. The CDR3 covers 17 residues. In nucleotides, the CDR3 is TGTGCCAGCAGCAAAAGGGGGGAGGGACGGAAGAATCAGCCCCAGCATTTT. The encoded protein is CASSKRGEGRKNQPQHF.

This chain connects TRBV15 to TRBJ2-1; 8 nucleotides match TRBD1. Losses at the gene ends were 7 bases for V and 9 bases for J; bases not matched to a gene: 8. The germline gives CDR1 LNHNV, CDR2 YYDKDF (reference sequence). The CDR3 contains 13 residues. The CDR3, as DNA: TGTGCCACCACCGCGGACAGGGTGACTGAGCAGTTCTTC. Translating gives CATTADRVTEQFF.

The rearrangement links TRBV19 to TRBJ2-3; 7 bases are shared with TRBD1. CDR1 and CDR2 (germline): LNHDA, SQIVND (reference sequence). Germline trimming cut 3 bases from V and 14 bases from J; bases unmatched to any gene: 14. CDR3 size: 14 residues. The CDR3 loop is CASSIRDRAHFRYF. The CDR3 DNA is TGTGCCAGTAGTATCCGGGACAGAGCACACTTTAGGTATTTT.

CDR3 nucleotide sequence: TGTGCCAGCAGTCCTAGCGGGAATAACAATGAGCAGTTCTTC. Its translation: CASSPSGNNNEQFF. This chain uses TRBV6-5 with TRBJ2-1; 9 bases line up with TRBD2. CDR1 is MNHEY, CDR2 SVGAGI, per germline. V shed 5 bases and J 5 bases; nucleotides not matched to a gene: 4. The CDR3 length is 14 residues.

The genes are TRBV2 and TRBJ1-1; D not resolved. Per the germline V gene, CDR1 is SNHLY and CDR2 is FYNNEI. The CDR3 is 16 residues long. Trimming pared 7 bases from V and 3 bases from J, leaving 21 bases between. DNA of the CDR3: TGTGCCAGCAACACAATTACCCCAAACAGATACACTGAAGCTTTCTTT. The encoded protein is CASNTITPNRYTEAFF.